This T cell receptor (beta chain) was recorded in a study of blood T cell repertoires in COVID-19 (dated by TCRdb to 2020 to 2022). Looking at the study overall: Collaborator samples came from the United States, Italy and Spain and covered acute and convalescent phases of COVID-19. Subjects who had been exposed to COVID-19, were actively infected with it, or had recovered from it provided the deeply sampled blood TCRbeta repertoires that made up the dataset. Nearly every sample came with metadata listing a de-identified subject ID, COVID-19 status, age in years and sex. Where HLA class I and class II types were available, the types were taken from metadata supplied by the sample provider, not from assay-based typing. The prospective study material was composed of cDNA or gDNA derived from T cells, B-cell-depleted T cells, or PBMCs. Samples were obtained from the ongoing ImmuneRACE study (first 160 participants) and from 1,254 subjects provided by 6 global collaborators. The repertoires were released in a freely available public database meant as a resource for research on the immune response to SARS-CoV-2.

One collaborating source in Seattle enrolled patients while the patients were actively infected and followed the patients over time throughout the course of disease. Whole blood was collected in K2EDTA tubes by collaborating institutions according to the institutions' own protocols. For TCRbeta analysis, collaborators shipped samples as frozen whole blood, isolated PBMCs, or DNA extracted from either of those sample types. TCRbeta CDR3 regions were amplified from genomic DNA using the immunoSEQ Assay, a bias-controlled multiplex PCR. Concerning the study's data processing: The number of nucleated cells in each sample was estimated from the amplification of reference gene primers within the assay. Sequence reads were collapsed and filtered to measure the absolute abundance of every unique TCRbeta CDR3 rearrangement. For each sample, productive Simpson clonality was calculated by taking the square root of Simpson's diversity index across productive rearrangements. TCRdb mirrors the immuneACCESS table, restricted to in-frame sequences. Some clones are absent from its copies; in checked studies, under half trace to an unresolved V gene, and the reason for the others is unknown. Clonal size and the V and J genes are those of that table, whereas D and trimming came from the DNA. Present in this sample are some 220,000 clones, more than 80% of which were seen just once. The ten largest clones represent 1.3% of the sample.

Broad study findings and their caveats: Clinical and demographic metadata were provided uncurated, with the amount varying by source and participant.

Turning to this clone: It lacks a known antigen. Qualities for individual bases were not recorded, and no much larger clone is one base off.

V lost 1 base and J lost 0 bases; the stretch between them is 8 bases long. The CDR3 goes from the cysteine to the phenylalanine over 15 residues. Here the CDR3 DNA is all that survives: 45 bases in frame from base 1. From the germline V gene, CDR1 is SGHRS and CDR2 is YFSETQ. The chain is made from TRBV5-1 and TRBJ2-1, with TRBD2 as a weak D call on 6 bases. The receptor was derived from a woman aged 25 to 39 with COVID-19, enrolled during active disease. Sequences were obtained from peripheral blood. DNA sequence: TGCGCCAGCAGCTTGCCCGGGAGCTCCTACAATGAGCAGTTCTTC. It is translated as CASSLPGSSYNEQFF.